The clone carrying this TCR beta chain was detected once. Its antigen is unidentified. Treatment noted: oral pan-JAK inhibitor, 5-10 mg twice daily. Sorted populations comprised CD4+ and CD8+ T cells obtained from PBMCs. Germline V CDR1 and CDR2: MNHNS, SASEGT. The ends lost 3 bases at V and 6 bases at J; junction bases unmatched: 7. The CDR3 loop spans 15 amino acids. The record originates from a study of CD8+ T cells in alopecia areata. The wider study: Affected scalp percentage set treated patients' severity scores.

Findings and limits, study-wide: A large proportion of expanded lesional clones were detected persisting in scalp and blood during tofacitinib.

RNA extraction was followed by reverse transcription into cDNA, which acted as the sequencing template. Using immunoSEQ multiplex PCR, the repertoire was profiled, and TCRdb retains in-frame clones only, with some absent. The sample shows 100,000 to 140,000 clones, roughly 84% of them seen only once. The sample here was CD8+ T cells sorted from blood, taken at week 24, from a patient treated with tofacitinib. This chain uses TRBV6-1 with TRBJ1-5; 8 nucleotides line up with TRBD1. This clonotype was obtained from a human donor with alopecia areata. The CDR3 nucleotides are TGTGCCAGCAGTGAGAGGGGACAGGAGGGTCAGCCCCAGCATTTT. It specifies CASSERGQEGQPQHF.